This TCR beta chain emerged from a study of post-analysis software for immune sequencing data. Study observations and caveats: The five TRBV segments detected at higher frequency in patients than in controls included TRBV5-6, TRBV5-1 and TRBV20-1.

The V and J ends lost 2 bases and 1 base respectively, with 10 bases between them. Germline assignment: CDR1 SGHRS and CDR2 YFSETQ. CDR3 length equals 15 residues. Comments on this clonotype: Antigen unknown.

The authors incorporated unique molecular identifiers into the TCR beta cDNA libraries. TCRdb re-called the PCR reads through MiXCR, storing one row per CDR3 protein. The data show about 540,000 distinct CDR3 sequences, roughly 34% seen once. This TCR was sampled from a girl aged 2-17 years with multiple sclerosis. The chain recombines TRBV5-1 with TRBJ2-1, with D possibly called TRBD1 or TRBD2 (5 bases each). The sample comprised blood. The CDR3 bases are TGCGCCAGCAGCTTCTCGAGGGGTTCCTACAATGAGCAGTTCTTC. This sequence encodes CASSFSRGSYNEQFF.